This entry concerns a single T cell receptor (beta chain). Other DNA sequences in this specimen translate into the identical CDR3. Original analysis: Nucleated cell counts were estimated from reference gene primer amplification. Using immunoSEQ multiplex PCR, the repertoire was profiled, and TCRdb retains in-frame clones only, with some absent. From that table come the V and J calls and clone size; the DNA was used to work out D and trimming. The data contain approximately 120,000 clones, about four fifths of them singletons. This record comes from a study of blood T cell repertoires in COVID-19. Study overall: The analysed material was cDNA or gDNA that came from T cells, B-cell-depleted T cells, or PBMCs.

The CDR3 covers 14 residues. Germline assignment: CDR1 LGHDT and CDR2 YNNKEL (reference sequence). V shed 1 base, J shed 2 bases, and the junction held 1 base outside the gene matches. The origin of this receptor is a man aged 60 to 75 with acute or convalescent COVID-19. The specimen sequenced was peripheral blood. The chain couples TRBV3-1 (or the pseudogene TRBV3-2) to TRBJ1-1; TRBD1 matches at 7 bases. CDR3 sequence (DNA): TGTGCCAGCAGCCAAGCAGGGGGAAACACTGAAGCTTTCTTT. Translating gives CASSQAGGNTEAFF.